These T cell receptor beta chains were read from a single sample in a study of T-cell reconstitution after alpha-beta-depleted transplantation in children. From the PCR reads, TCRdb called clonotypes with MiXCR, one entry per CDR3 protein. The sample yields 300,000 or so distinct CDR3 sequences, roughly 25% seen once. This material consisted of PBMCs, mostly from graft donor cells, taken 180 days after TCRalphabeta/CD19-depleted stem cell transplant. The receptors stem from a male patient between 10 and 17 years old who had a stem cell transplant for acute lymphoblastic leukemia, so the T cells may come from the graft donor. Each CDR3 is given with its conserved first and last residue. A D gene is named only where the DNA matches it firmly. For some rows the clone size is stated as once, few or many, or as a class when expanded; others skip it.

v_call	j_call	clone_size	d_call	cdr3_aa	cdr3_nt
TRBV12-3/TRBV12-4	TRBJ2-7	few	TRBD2	CASSAPASGSYEQYF	TGTGCCAGCAGTGCCCCCGCTAGCGGGAGCTACGAGCAGTACTTC
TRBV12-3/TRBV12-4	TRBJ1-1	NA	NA	CASSLSETAFF	TGTGCCAGCAGTTTATCCGAGACAGCTTTCTTT
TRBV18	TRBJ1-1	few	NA	CASSPLQGLHTEAFF	TGTGCCAGCTCACCATTACAGGGATTGCACACTGAAGCTTTCTTT
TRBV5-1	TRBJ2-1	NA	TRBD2	CASSLDMPIGGAYNEQFF	TGCGCCAGCAGCTTGGATATGCCGATCGGGGGGGCGTACAATGAGCAGTTCTTC
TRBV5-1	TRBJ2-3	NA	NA	CASSLVPPPGASTDTQYF	TGCGCCAGCAGCTTGGTTCCCCCGCCGGGGGCTAGCACAGATACGCAGTATTTT
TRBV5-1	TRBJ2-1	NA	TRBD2	CASSGTSGLSSYNEQFF	TGCGCCAGCAGCGGGACTAGCGGGCTGAGCTCCTACAATGAGCAGTTCTTC
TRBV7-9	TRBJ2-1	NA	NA	CASSLNLDNEQLF	TGTGCCAGCAGCTTAAATCTCGATAATGAGCAGCTCTTC
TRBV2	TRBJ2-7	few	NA	CASSGLERVYEQYF	TGTGCCAGCAGTGGACTAGAAAGGGTCTACGAGCAGTACTTC
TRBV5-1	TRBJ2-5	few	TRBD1	CASRRTGSETQYF	TGCGCCAGCAGGCGGACAGGGTCAGAGACCCAGTACTTC
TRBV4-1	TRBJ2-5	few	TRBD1	CASSPLQGAGETQYF	TGCGCCAGCAGCCCCTTACAGGGGGCAGGAGAGACCCAGTACTTC
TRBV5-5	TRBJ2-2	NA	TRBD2	CASNRLAGVSGELFF	TGTGCCAGCAACCGCCTAGCGGGAGTTTCCGGGGAGCTGTTTTTT
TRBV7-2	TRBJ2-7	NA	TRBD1	CASSPRATGAAYEQYF	TGTGCCAGCAGCCCCCGGGCGACAGGGGCCGCCTACGAGCAGTACTTC
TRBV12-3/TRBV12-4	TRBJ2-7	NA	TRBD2	CASSPSLLAVSSYEQYF	TGTGCCAGCAGTCCATCTCTTCTAGCGGTTAGCTCCTACGAGCAGTACTTC
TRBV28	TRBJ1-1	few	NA	CASSFIVNTEAFF	TGTGCCAGCAGTTTCATTGTGAACACTGAAGCTTTCTTT
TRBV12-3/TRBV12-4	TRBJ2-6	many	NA	CASSLASVLTF	TGTGCCAGCAGTTTAGCCAGCGTCCTGACTTTC
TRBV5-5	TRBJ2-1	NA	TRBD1	CASSPQPGTGYNEQFF	TGTGCCAGCAGCCCGCAGCCCGGGACAGGGTACAATGAGCAGTTCTTC
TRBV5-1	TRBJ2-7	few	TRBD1	CASSRRQGSYEQYF	TGCGCCAGCAGCAGACGACAGGGCTCCTACGAGCAGTACTTC
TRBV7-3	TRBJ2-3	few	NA	CASSLKVTDTQYF	TGTGCCAGCAGCTTAAAGGTCACAGATACGCAGTATTTT
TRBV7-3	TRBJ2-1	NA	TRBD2	CASSPGLAGFNEQFF	TGTGCCAGCAGCCCCGGACTAGCGGGATTCAATGAGCAGTTCTTC
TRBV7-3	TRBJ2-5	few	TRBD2	CASSLVGGEETQYF	TGTGCCAGCAGCTTAGTGGGAGGGGAAGAGACCCAGTACTTC
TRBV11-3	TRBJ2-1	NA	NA	CASRSQGTDNEQFF	TGTGCCAGCAGGTCCCAGGGGACGGACAATGAGCAGTTCTTC
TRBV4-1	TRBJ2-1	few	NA	CASSQGRLVRNEQFF	TGCGCCAGCAGCCAAGGCCGACTAGTGCGCAATGAGCAGTTCTTC
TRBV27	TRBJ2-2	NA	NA	CASSLLRVAGELFF	TGTGCCAGCAGTTTATTGAGAGTAGCCGGGGAGCTGTTTTTT
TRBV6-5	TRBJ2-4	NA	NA	CASRSLVRNIQYF	TGTGCCAGCAGATCTCTAGTAAGGAACATTCAGTACTTC
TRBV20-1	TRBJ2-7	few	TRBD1	CSAQRTGGGPYEQYF	TGCAGTGCCCAAAGGACAGGGGGGGGACCCTACGAGCAGTACTTC
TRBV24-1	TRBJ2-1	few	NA	CATSELLRTAPYNEQFF	TGTGCCACCAGTGAGCTCTTGCGGACTGCCCCCTACAATGAGCAGTTCTTC
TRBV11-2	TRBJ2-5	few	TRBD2	CASSLGHGLAGVSQYF	TGTGCCAGCAGCTTAGGACACGGACTAGCGGGAGTTTCCCAGTACTTC
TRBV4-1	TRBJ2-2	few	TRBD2	CASSLTGTSGPLGTGELFF	TGCGCCAGCAGCCTAACCGGGACTAGCGGCCCCCTTGGCACCGGGGAGCTGTTTTTT
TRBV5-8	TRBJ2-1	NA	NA	CASSLGFTFNEQFF	TGTGCCAGCAGCTTGGGGTTTACATTCAATGAGCAGTTCTTC
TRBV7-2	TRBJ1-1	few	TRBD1	CASSLAGGGGGGLEAFF	TGTGCCAGCAGCTTAGCAGGGGGCGGGGGGGGAGGTCTTGAAGCTTTCTTT
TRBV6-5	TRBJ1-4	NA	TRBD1	CASSSTGFEKLFF	TGTGCCAGCAGTTCGACAGGGTTCGAAAAACTGTTTTTT
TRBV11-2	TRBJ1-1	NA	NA	CASSLIQRIGYTEAFF	TGTGCCAGCAGCCTAATACAACGCATAGGATACACTGAAGCTTTCTTT
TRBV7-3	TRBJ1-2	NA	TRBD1	CASSTQGAYGYTF	TGTGCCAGCAGCACCCAGGGGGCCTATGGCTACACCTTC
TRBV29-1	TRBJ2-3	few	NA	CSVEIRTHTQYF	TGCAGCGTTGAAATCAGAACACATACGCAGTATTTT
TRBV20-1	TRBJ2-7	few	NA	CSARGDSFYEQYF	TGCAGTGCTAGAGGCGATTCCTTCTACGAGCAGTACTTC
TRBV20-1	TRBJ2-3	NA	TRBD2	CSAEDSGSRGTDTQYF	TGCAGTGCCGAGGATAGCGGGAGTAGAGGGACAGATACGCAGTATTTT
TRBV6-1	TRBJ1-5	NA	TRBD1	CASRRGEGAGQPQHF	TGTGCCAGCAGAAGGGGCGAGGGGGCCGGGCAGCCCCAGCATTTT
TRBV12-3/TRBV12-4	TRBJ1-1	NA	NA	CASKFGGALGVEAFF	TGTGCCAGCAAATTCGGCGGGGCGCTAGGGGTGGAAGCTTTCTTT
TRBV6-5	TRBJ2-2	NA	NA	CASSYPTGELFF	TGTGCCAGCAGTTACCCCACCGGGGAGCTGTTTTTT
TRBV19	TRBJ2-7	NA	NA	CASSTKITYEQYF	TGTGCCAGTAGTACCAAGATAACATACGAGCAGTACTTC
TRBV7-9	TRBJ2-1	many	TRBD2	CASSLAAGTSGRNEQFF	TGTGCCAGCAGCTTAGCCGCCGGGACTAGCGGGAGGAATGAGCAGTTCTTC
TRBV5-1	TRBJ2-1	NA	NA	CASSLAVVSREQFF	TGCGCCAGCAGCTTGGCGGTTGTATCCAGGGAGCAGTTCTTC
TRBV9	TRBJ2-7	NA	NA	CASSRRQGGTYEQYF	TGTGCCAGCAGCCGCCGACAGGGAGGGACCTACGAGCAGTACTTC
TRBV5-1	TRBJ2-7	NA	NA	CASGLGPDYEQYF	TGCGCCAGCGGCCTCGGGCCTGACTACGAGCAGTACTTC
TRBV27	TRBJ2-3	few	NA	CASSLGSSGLITDTQYF	TGTGCCAGCAGTCTCGGGAGTAGCGGCCTTATCACAGATACGCAGTATTTT
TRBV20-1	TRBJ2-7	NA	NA	CSASFASLVYEQYF	TGCAGTGCTAGCTTTGCTAGTTTAGTCTACGAGCAGTACTTC
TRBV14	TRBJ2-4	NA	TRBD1	CASSLGTAQRRAKNIQYF	TGTGCCAGCAGCCTCGGGACAGCCCAAAGGAGGGCCAAAAACATTCAGTACTTC
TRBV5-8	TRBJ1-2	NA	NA	CASSRGVRGYTF	TGTGCCAGCAGCCGAGGAGTCCGAGGCTACACCTTC
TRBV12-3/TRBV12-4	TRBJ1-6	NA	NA	CASKIIGSSYNSPLHF	TGTGCCAGCAAGATAATCGGGAGCTCCTATAATTCACCCCTCCACTTT
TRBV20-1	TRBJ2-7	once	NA	CSAPGGRRSAYEQYF	TGCAGTGCTCCTGGGGGGCGGCGCTCGGCCTACGAGCAGTACTTC
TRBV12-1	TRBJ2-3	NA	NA	CASSFESQPTDTQYF	TGTGCCAGCAGCTTTGAATCACAGCCCACAGATACGCAGTATTTT
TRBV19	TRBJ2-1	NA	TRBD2	CATELAGASEQFF	TGTGCCACCGAACTAGCGGGAGCATCCGAGCAGTTCTTC
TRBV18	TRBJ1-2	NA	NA	CASSPPGTPNPYYGYTF	TGTGCCAGCTCACCACCGGGCACTCCGAACCCCTACTATGGCTACACCTTC
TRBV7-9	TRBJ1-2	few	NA	CASSSNPQGNYGYTF	TGTGCCAGCAGCTCCAACCCCCAGGGGAACTATGGCTACACCTTC